The clone carrying this TCR beta chain was counted only a few times. Its antigen remains unknown. This entry belongs to a study of beta chain features in type 1 diabetes. Expressed TCRB transcripts were sequenced because the isolated RNA had all been reverse transcribed beforehand. Generated by immunoSEQ multiplex PCR, the TCRdb table keeps only in-frame clones and is missing some. The sample has roughly 730,000 clones, about an eighth seen once. Whole-study findings and limits: The study found moderately but significantly shorter TCRB CDR3s in all four CD4+ subsets of Type 1 diabetes patients.

CDR1 is SGHDT, CDR2 YYEEEE, per germline. This CDR3 spans 16 amino acids. The V segment lost 3 bases and the J segment 3 bases; nucleotides outside the gene matches: 4. Material: naive CD4+ T cells from blood. This rearrangement joins TRBV5-6 to TRBJ1-6, with 9 bases identical to TRBD1. The source of this sequence is a young man with type 1 diabetes. The CDR3 bases are TGTGCCAGCAGCTCAGGACAGGGGAACTATAATTCACCCCTCCACTTT. Protein product: CASSSGQGNYNSPLHF.